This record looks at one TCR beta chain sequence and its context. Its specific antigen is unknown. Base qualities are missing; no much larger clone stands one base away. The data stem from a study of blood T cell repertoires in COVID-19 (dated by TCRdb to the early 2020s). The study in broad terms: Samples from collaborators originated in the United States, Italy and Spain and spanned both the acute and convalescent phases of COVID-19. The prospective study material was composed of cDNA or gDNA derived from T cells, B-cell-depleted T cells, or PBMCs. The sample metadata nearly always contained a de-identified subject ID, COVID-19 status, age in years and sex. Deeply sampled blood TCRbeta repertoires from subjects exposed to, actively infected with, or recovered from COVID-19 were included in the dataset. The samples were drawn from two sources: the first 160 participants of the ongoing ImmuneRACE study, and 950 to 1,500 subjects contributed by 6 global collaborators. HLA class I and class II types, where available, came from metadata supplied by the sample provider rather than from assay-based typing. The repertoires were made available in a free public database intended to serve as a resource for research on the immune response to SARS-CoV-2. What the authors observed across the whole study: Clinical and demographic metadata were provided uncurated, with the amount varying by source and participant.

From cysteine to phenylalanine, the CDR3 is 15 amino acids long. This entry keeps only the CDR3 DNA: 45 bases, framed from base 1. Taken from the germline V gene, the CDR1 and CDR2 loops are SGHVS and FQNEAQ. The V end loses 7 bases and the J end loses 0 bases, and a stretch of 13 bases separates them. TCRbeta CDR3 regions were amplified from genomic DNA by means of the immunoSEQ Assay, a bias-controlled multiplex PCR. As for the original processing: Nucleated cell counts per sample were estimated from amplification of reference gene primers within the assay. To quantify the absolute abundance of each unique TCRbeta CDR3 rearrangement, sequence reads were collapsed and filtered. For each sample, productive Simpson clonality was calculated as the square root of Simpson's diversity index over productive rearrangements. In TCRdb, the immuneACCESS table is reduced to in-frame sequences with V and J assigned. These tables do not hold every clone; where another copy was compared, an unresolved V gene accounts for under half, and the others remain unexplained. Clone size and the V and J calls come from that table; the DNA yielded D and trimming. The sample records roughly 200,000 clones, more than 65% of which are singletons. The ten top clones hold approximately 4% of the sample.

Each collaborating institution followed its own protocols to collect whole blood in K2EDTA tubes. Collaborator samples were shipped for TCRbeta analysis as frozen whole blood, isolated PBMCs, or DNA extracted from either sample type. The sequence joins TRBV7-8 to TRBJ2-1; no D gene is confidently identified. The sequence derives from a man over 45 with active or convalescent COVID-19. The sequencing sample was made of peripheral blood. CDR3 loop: CASTRLSRSYNEQFF. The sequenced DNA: TGTGCCAGCACCAGGTTGAGCCGCTCCTACAATGAGCAGTTCTTC.